These 21 T cell receptor beta chains share one sample of origin, sequenced in a study of identical twins. Each CDR3 protein is one row after TCRdb ran MiXCR on the 5' RACE reads. This repertoire shows 1.5 million to 2 million distinct CDR3 sequences, 32% found once; its top ten account for about 0.27%. Sequencing was done on a sample of cord blood. Receptors were obtained from a newborn girl in good health.

This clonotype was recorded a few times. The rearrangement links TRBV4-1 to TRBJ1-2; D not resolved. There are 13 residues in the CDR3. Germline CDR1 is MGHRA and CDR2 is YSYEKL. The V end was cut by 0 bases, the J end by 6 bases, with 8 bases between. The CDR3 DNA follows: TGCGCCAGCAGCCAAGAGGGATTCCATGGCTACACCTTC. Protein product: CASSQEGFHGYTF.

To note about this clonotype: Mismatch with germline at one junction end may stem from a read error. This chain joins TRBV10-2 and TRBJ1-1; D is undetermined. Germline V lookup: CDR1 WSHSY, CDR2 SAAADI. CDR3 size: 13 residues. This CDR3 reads CPSSLDGNTEAFF. The CDR3 nucleotides are TGCCCCAGTAGTTTGGACGGTAACACTGAAGCTTTCTTT.

The chain has TRBV12-3 or TRBV12-4 and TRBJ2-1; possible D gene TRBD2, 6 bases. This CDR3 has 13 residues. V shed 7 bases and J shed 5 bases, with 12 bases lying between them. CDR3 protein: CASTDRGNNEQFF. CDR3 sequence (DNA): TGTGCCAGCACCGACCGCGGGAACAATGAGCAGTTCTTC.

Remarks on this clonotype: This clone may be a read error of a much larger clone one base away. The rearrangement joins TRBV4-2 to TRBJ2-7, with D unclear. This CDR3 has 12 amino acids. V lost 0 bases to trimming and J lost 5 bases, with 5 bases between them. Looked up from germline, CDR1 is LGHNA and CDR2 is YNFKEQ. CDR3 loop: CASSQDADEQYF. For the CDR3, the DNA is TGTGCCAGCAGCCAAGATGCGGACGAGCAGTACTTC.

This clonotype was observed once. The genes are TRBV4-2 and TRBJ2-1; 9 bases line up with TRBD1. V dropped 0 bases and J dropped 3; count of bases not matched to a gene: 6. Looked up from germline, CDR1 is LGHNA and CDR2 is YNFKEQ. The CDR3 loop spans 17 amino acids. The CDR3 spells CASSQDLDRGGYNEQFF. Here the CDR3 DNA reads TGTGCCAGCAGCCAAGATTTAGACAGGGGGGGCTACAATGAGCAGTTCTTC.

This clonotype has a single count. The CDR3 loop is CASRPPRGRQSYGYTF. The CDR3 DNA reads as TGTGCCAGCAGACCCCCTAGGGGGAGACAGTCTTATGGCTACACCTTC. This chain joins TRBV6-5 and TRBJ1-2, with D maybe TRBD1 (6 bases). This CDR3 region has 16 residues. Germline V gene lookup returns CDR1 MNHEY and CDR2 SVGAGI. V lost 6 bases and J lost 5, with 22 bases in between.

J is TRBJ2-3 and V is TRBV25-1; the D gene could be TRBD1 or TRBD2 (5 bases each). Looked up from germline, CDR1 is MGHDK and CDR2 is SYGVNS. The germline V and J ends were trimmed by 6 bases and 3 bases, with 13 bases remaining between them. This CDR3 has 14 residues. This CDR3 reads CASSGPWGTDTQYF. CDR3 sequence (DNA): TGTGCCAGCAGCGGACCCTGGGGGACAGATACGCAGTATTTT.

This rearrangement joins TRBV4-2 to TRBJ2-1; 12 nucleotides match TRBD2. Germline V gene lookup returns CDR1 LGHNA and CDR2 YNFKEQ. The CDR3 sequence is 16 residues long. After removal of 0 bases from V and 7 bases from J, the junction contained 4 bases not matched to a gene. The CDR3 region is CASSQDFTSGRNEQFF. Here the CDR3 DNA reads TGTGCCAGCAGCCAAGACTTCACTAGCGGGAGGAATGAGCAGTTCTTC.

This chain connects TRBV19 to TRBJ2-7, with a tentative D call TRBD1 (6 bases). The CDR3 consists of 16 residues. Between the trimmed V and J ends, which lost 3 bases and 9 bases, there was a span of 24 bases. The germline CDR1 and CDR2 sequences are LNHDA and SQIVND (reference sequence). The CDR3 sequence is CASSIFYGRTANGQYF. In nucleotides, the CDR3 is TGTGCCAGTAGTATTTTTTACGGTCGGACAGCGAACGGGCAGTACTTC.

This clonotype was counted between two and nine times. The chain combines TRBV7-2 with TRBJ2-4; 7 bases are a match to TRBD2. The J call is doubtful: the DNA matches TRBJ2-7 better. Germline V gene sequence: CDR1 SGHTA, CDR2 FQGNSA. CDR3 length: 14 residues. The CDR3 is CASSLVGGGREQYF. For the CDR3, the DNA is TGTGCCAGCAGCTTAGTTGGGGGAGGGCGCGAGCAGTACTTC.

This clonotype was seen just once. The chain employs TRBV5-1 and TRBJ2-3, with TRBD2 as a possible D gene (5 bases). This CDR3 region has 12 residues. Trimming pared 5 bases from V and 6 bases from J, leaving 10 bases between. Germline loops: CDR1 SGHRS, CDR2 YFSETQ. The CDR3 sequence is CASREGPDTQYF. The CDR3 bases are TGCGCCAGCAGAGAGGGTCCGGATACGCAGTATTTT.

V usage is TRBV4-2 and J usage is TRBJ2-5; possibly TRBD2 for D (6 bases). The length of the CDR3 is 15 residues. Trimming stripped 2 bases from V and 11 bases from J, with 21 bases between. The germline CDR1 and CDR2 sequences are LGHNA and YNFKEQ. The CDR3 protein is CASSQQPFSEREQYF. CDR3 DNA sequence: TGTGCCAGCAGCCAACAGCCCTTTTCGGAACGGGAGCAGTACTTC.

This clonotype has a handful of counts. This chain links TRBV3-1 with TRBJ2-4; D assignment may be TRBD1 or TRBD2 (5 bases each). The J call is uncertain, as TRBJ2-7 better fits the DNA end. Germline V gene lookup returns CDR1 LGHDT and CDR2 YNNKEL (reference sequence). The CDR3 is made up of 15 amino acids. DNA for the CDR3: TGTGCCAGCAGCCAAGATACGGGACCTCCCTACGAGCAGTACTTC. This encodes CASSQDTGPPYEQYF.

This clonotype was detected ten times or more. J is TRBJ2-4 and V is TRBV4-2; D remains ambiguous. Trimming left V 3 bases short and J 0 bases short, with 15 bases between. Germline V gene data show CDR1 as LGHNA and CDR2 as YNFKEQ. The CDR3 spans 17 residues. In DNA, the CDR3 is TGTGCCAGCAGCCAGCCCCGAGTAGGCCTAGCCAAAAACATTCAGTACTTC. Its translation is CASSQPRVGLAKNIQYF.

The chain links TRBV5-4 to TRBJ2-7, with TRBD2 identical over 12 bases. There are 15 residues in the CDR3. Trimming removed 4 bases from V and 4 bases from J; junction bases left unmatched: 6. In germline, CDR1 is SGHNT, CDR2 YYREEE (reference sequence). The CDR3 bases are TGTGCCAGCAGCCTACTAGCGGGGGGAGGGTACGAGCAGTACTTC. Its protein product is CASSLLAGGGYEQYF.

Ten or more counts support this clonotype. The chain has TRBV6-6 and TRBJ2-3; a weak D match, TRBD1 (6 bases). The germline V gene has CDR1 MNHNY and CDR2 SVGAGI (reference sequence). The CDR3 is 14 amino acids. Trimming stripped 6 bases from V and 8 bases from J, with 18 bases between. CDR3 residues: CASREQGVIGTQYF. The CDR3 bases are TGTGCCAGCAGAGAACAGGGTGTCATTGGTACGCAGTATTTT.

This clonotype has a handful of counts. V is TRBV3-1 and J is TRBJ2-7, with D possibly being TRBD1 (6 bases). Trimming shortened V by 1 base and J by 6 bases, and 25 bases separated the two germline ends. Germline V lookup: CDR1 LGHDT, CDR2 YNNKEL (reference sequence). The CDR3 runs 18 residues. The CDR3 spells CASSQVGGDSPSWGEQYF. As DNA, the CDR3 is TGTGCCAGCAGCCAAGTAGGGGGAGACAGTCCCTCTTGGGGCGAGCAGTACTTC.

This clonotype was detected ten times or more. The chain carries TRBV6-1 and TRBJ1-2; D call uncertain. The CDR3 totals 12 residues. Germline values: CDR1 MNHNS, CDR2 SASEGT. V lost 2 bases, J lost 1 base, and 2 bases lay in between. CDR3: CASSEHNYGYTF. In nucleotides, the CDR3 is TGTGCCAGCAGTGAACATAACTATGGCTACACCTTC.

The table lists this clonotype with many counts. The chain combines TRBV4-2 with TRBJ1-4; D unclear. Between the trimmed V and J ends, which lost 4 bases and 0 bases, there was a span of 9 bases. Germline V CDR1 and CDR2: LGHNA, YNFKEQ. The CDR3 contains 15 residues. The chain's CDR3 is CASSPRPATNEKLFF. CDR3 in DNA: TGTGCCAGCAGCCCAAGGCCTGCAACTAATGAAAAACTGTTTTTT.

This clonotype has a handful of counts. The CDR3: CASSSYGQGLEYNEQFF. CDR3 in DNA: TGTGCCAGCAGTTCATACGGGCAGGGGCTGGAATACAATGAGCAGTTCTTC. The V and J genes are TRBV28 and TRBJ2-1; D is possibly TRBD1 (6 bases). V lost 4 bases to trimming and J lost 4 bases, with 20 bases between them. Germline V lookup: CDR1 MDHEN, CDR2 SYDVKM. The CDR3 has 17 residues.

Many counts were recorded for this clonotype. The chain is built from TRBV3-1 and TRBJ2-7; D not resolved. The CDR3 consists of 12 residues. In germline, CDR1 is LGHDT, CDR2 YNNKEL (reference sequence). V was cut by 0 bases and J by 2 bases, with 2 bases left in between. Here the CDR3 DNA reads TGTGCCAGCAGCCAAGATGCCTACGAGCAGTACTTC. This translates into CASSQDAYEQYF.